Listed here are 32 T cell receptor beta chains from one sample, sequenced in a study of blood T cell repertoires in COVID-19 (dated by TCRdb to the early 2020s). Receptor amplification or capture employed the immunoSEQ multiplex PCR assay. Sourced from immuneACCESS, this table was stored by TCRdb with only in-frame sequences that have V and J called. A share of the clones is absent; for the studies checked, an unresolved V gene accounts for under half, and the remainder has no known explanation. The sample contains about 90,000 clones, about 80% of them found a single time. Approximately 10% of the sample is taken by the ten largest. Sequenced input: peripheral blood. The receptors come from a woman aged 70 to 79 with acute or convalescent COVID-19.

This chain uses TRBV6-5 with TRBJ1-1, with D possibly being TRBD1 (6 bases). V lost 6 bases and J lost 3, with 14 bases in between. The CDR3 sequence is 14 residues long. Germline values: CDR1 MNHEY, CDR2 SVGAGI. The CDR3 is CASSYTGSYTEAFF. CDR3 DNA sequence: TGTGCCAGCAGCTACACAGGGAGCTACACTGAAGCTTTCTTT.

The CDR3, as DNA: TGCAGCGCAGGACAGGGGGTGGGCAACACTGAAGCTTTCTTT. This gives the protein CSAGQGVGNTEAFF. The chain joins TRBV29-1 to TRBJ1-1; 10 nucleotides match TRBD1. CDR3 length: 14 amino acids. CDR1 is SQVTM and CDR2 is ANQGSEA in the germline V gene. With 7 bases clipped from V and 2 bases from J, the junction kept 7 bases outside the gene matches.

The chain is built from TRBV30 and TRBJ2-1, with D possibly matching TRBD2 (6 bases). There are 13 residues in the CDR3. Per germline, CDR1 GTSNPN and CDR2 SVGIG (reference sequence). V was trimmed by 8 bases and J by 0 bases, leaving 11 bases between them. CDR3 DNA: TGTGCCGGGGGACTGAGCTCCTACAATGAGCAGTTCTTC. Its translation is CAGGLSSYNEQFF.

The rearrangement uses TRBV7-9 and TRBJ2-5; 8 nucleotides match TRBD1. Germline assignment: CDR1 SEHNR and CDR2 FQNEAQ (reference sequence). The V and J ends lost 6 bases and 5 bases, in that order; junction bases with no gene match: 17. This CDR3 is built from 17 residues. CDR3: CASSYSRGLRGPETQYF. CDR3 in DNA: TGTGCCAGCAGTTACTCCAGGGGGCTTCGGGGCCCGGAGACCCAGTACTTC.

J is TRBJ1-6 and V is TRBV6-5; D gene ambiguous. In germline, CDR1 is MNHEY, CDR2 SVGAGI. Trimming cost V 11 bases and J 7 bases, with 12 bases left between them. CDR3 length equals 12 residues. CDR3 region: CASSRPNSPLHF. CDR3 bases: TGTGCCTCTTCGAGGCCAAATTCACCCCTCCACTTT.

This chain joins TRBV11-2 and TRBJ1-5; 8 bases are a match to TRBD1. The CDR3 spans 14 residues. The germline V gene has CDR1 SGHAT and CDR2 FQNNGV. V was clipped by 5 bases and J by 2 bases; unmatched bases: 2. The CDR3 DNA reads as TGTGCCAGCAGCGCACAGGGGGGCAATCAGCCCCAGCATTTT. As protein: CASSAQGGNQPQHF.

The chain carries TRBV9 and TRBJ2-5, with unresolved D. The CDR3 consists of 15 residues. Germline CDR1 SGDLS, CDR2 YYNGEE. V lost 0 bases and J lost 0, with 9 bases in between. The CDR3 nucleotides read TGTGCCAGCAGCGTAGGAGGCCTCGACCAAGAGACCCAGTACTTC. This translates into CASSVGGLDQETQYF.

This rearrangement joins TRBV6-5 to TRBJ1-1; a possible D gene is TRBD1 (6 bases). CDR1 and CDR2 from the germline V gene are MNHEY and SVGAGI. V dropped 7 bases and J dropped 9 bases, with 18 bases sitting between them. This CDR3 comprises 13 residues. The CDR3 coding sequence is TGTGCCAGCACCTCCACAGGGAGGGACAAAGCTTTCTTT. Amino acid sequence: CASTSTGRDKAFF.

This clone is labeled medium-sized (0.01 to 0.1%). The J gene is TRBJ2-2, the V gene TRBV19; TRBD1 aligns across 9 bases. Germline loops: CDR1 LNHDA, CDR2 SQIVND (reference sequence). The CDR3 has 16 residues. After removal of 8 bases from V and 4 bases from J, the junction contained 11 bases not matched to a gene. This chain's CDR3 is CASAIKQGAPTGELFF. The CDR3 bases are TGTGCCAGTGCTATTAAACAGGGGGCGCCCACCGGGGAGCTGTTTTTT.

This chain connects TRBV28 to TRBJ1-1, with a tentative D call TRBD1 (6 bases). There are 14 residues in the CDR3. The V end was cut by 6 bases, the J end by 4 bases, with 15 bases between. Germline V gives CDR1 MDHEN, CDR2 SYDVKM. The DNA for the CDR3 is TGTGCCAGCAGGGGGGCTCGGTCGAGCACTGAAGCTTTCTTT. Its translation: CASRGARSSTEAFF.

The chain employs TRBV2 and TRBJ1-3; the match to TRBD1 covers 8 bases. This CDR3 comprises 16 residues. The trim removed 4 bases at V and 2 bases at J, leaving 7 bases unmatched. Germline V gene lookup returns CDR1 SNHLY and CDR2 FYNNEI. In DNA form, the CDR3 reads TGTGCCAGCAGTGTTCTGGACAGGGTTGCTGGAAACACCATATATTTT. Protein: CASSVLDRVAGNTIYF.

V usage is TRBV5-1 and J usage is TRBJ2-1; a weak D match, TRBD2 (6 bases). This CDR3 has 12 amino acids. V was clipped by 0 bases and J by 15 bases, with 13 bases between them. Germline loops: CDR1 SGHRS, CDR2 YFSETQ. CDR3 protein: CASSLDRDSPFF. The DNA of the CDR3 is TGCGCCAGCAGCTTGGATCGGGACTCGCCGTTCTTC.

The chain is built from TRBV7-2 and TRBJ2-1; 9 bases line up with TRBD1. In germline, CDR1 is SGHTA, CDR2 FQGNSA. Losses at the gene ends were 2 bases for V and 1 base for J; bases not matched to a gene: 9. The CDR3 runs to 18 residues. This chain's CDR3 is CASSLISGQGLSYNEQFF. CDR3 DNA: TGTGCCAGCAGCTTAATTTCGGGACAGGGCCTATCCTACAATGAGCAGTTCTTC.

The chain recombines TRBV6-6 with TRBJ1-5; TRBD1 matches 8 bases. The CDR3 sequence is 16 residues long. With V trimmed by 6 bases and J by 0 bases, 7 bases remained unmatched. CDR1 MNHNY and CDR2 SVGAGI come from the germline V gene (reference sequence). The CDR3 loop reads CASRQGALYSNQPQHF. DNA for the CDR3: TGTGCCAGCAGGCAGGGGGCACTTTATAGCAATCAGCCCCAGCATTTT.

This clone was seen only a few times. The chain is built from TRBV4-1 and TRBJ2-7, with D perhaps TRBD1 (6 bases). The CDR3 runs 16 residues. V was cut by 2 bases and J by 6 bases, with 20 bases left in between. Germline lookup yields CDR1 MGHRA and CDR2 YSYEKL. CDR3 amino acids: CASSQTPQGLRGEQYF. CDR3 coding DNA: TGCGCCAGCAGCCAAACTCCCCAGGGGCTCCGAGGCGAGCAGTACTTC.

The chain recombines TRBV19 with TRBJ1-6; possibly TRBD1 for D (5 bases). Between the trimmed V and J ends, which lost 5 bases and 10 bases, there was a span of 15 bases. This CDR3 comprises 14 residues. CDR1 is LNHDA and CDR2 is SQIVND in the germline V gene (reference sequence). CDR3 protein: CASSPKTRESPLHF. The CDR3 DNA reads TGTGCCAGTAGTCCCAAGACCAGGGAATCACCCCTCCACTTT.

This clone is a singleton in its sample. The chain couples TRBV29-1 to TRBJ2-1; 7 bases align to TRBD2. Germline CDR1 reads SQVTM; CDR2 reads ANQGSEA. V shed 8 bases, J shed 9 bases, and the junction held 19 bases outside the gene matches. CDR3 length: 15 amino acids. CDR3 loop: CSTHSGSSGAGEQFF. CDR3 DNA sequence: TGCAGCACCCATAGTGGGTCTAGCGGAGCGGGTGAGCAGTTCTTC.

The chain couples TRBV7-2 to TRBJ2-5, with 8 bases aligning to TRBD2. From germline, CDR1 is SGHTA and CDR2 FQGNSA. CDR3 length: 16 amino acids. V shed 1 base and J 2 bases; nucleotides not matched to a gene: 6. This CDR3 is CASSLVAGGLQETQYF. DNA for the CDR3: TGTGCCAGCAGCTTAGTTGCGGGGGGCCTTCAAGAGACCCAGTACTTC.

The chain combines TRBV19 with TRBJ2-7, with D perhaps matching TRBD1 (5 bases). CDR1 LNHDA and CDR2 SQIVND come from the germline V gene (reference sequence). The CDR3 length is 13 residues. Trimming removed 4 bases at V and 1 base at J, with 8 bases between. CDR3 in amino acids: CASSRGQSYEQYF. DNA for the CDR3: TGTGCCAGTAGTAGGGGCCAGTCCTACGAGCAGTACTTC.

The chain is built from TRBV21-1 and TRBJ2-5; TRBD2 is the table's D call and was not checked against the DNA. TRBV21-1 is an annotated pseudogene. CDR3 length: 17 amino acids. The CDR3 DNA is TGTGCCAGCAGCAAAGGGGGTCGGGGGAAGTGGAAAGAGACCCAGTACTTC. It translates to CASSKGGRGKWKETQYF.

The V call is TRBV6-1, the J call TRBJ1-1; D unresolved. The CDR3 contains 14 residues. In germline, CDR1 is MNHNS, CDR2 SASEGT. Between the trimmed V and J ends, which lost 2 bases and 5 bases, there was a span of 12 bases. The CDR3 loop reads CASSELSGSTEAFF. The CDR3 DNA sequence: TGTGCCAGCAGTGAACTTTCAGGTTCGACTGAAGCTTTCTTT.

J is TRBJ2-2 and V is TRBV9; maybe TRBD2 (5 bases). CDR1 and CDR2 from the germline V gene are SGDLS and YYNGEE. The CDR3 length is 12 residues. V shed 0 bases and J shed 8 bases, with 5 bases lying between them. In nucleotides, the CDR3 is TGTGCCAGCAGCGTAGCGGGGGGGGAGCTGTTTTTT. It translates to CASSVAGGELFF.

The chain is built from TRBV5-4 and TRBJ2-1, with 8 bases matching TRBD2. This CDR3 has 14 residues. The J segment lost 10 bases and the V segment lost 3 bases, leaving 9 bases of the junction unmatched. In germline, CDR1 is SGHNT, CDR2 YYREEE (reference sequence). The CDR3 DNA is TGTGCCAGCAGCTCAGCGGGGGAGGGTCGGGAGCAGTTCTTC. As protein: CASSSAGEGREQFF.

The rearrangement links TRBV9 to TRBJ2-7; D perhaps matches TRBD1 (5 bases). Trimming pared 3 bases from V and 0 bases from J, leaving 10 bases between. The CDR3 totals 14 residues. Germline-derived CDR1 and CDR2 are SGDLS and YYNGEE. CDR3 amino acids: CASSGRDSSYEQYF. Here the CDR3 DNA reads TGTGCCAGCAGCGGCAGGGATAGCTCCTACGAGCAGTACTTC.

This clone came up once. The V gene is TRBV28, the J gene TRBJ1-2, with D possibly matching TRBD1 (6 bases). Germline assignment: CDR1 MDHEN and CDR2 SYDVKM. This CDR3 comprises 12 residues. With 8 bases removed from V and 7 bases from J, the gap between germline ends came to 14 bases. CDR3 DNA sequence: TGTGCCAGCCTCAGGGGCTGGGGTGGCTACACCTTC. It codes for CASLRGWGGYTF.

J is TRBJ2-5 and V is TRBV7-6, with D maybe TRBD1 (6 bases). The CDR3 consists of 12 residues. Germline V gives CDR1 SGHVS, CDR2 FNYEAQ. V gave up 5 bases and J gave up 10 bases, with 14 bases separating them. The CDR3 sequence: CASSLNRDLQYF. The CDR3 nucleotides read TGTGCCAGCAGCCTAAACAGGGATCTCCAGTACTTC.

Details on this clone: The identical CDR3 is also encoded by other nucleotide sequences in the sample. This sequence joins TRBV9 and TRBJ1-2; D is uncertain. The CDR3 has 13 residues. Germline CDR1 reads SGDLS; CDR2 reads YYNGEE. The V gene lost 0 bases and the J gene lost 3 bases, with 6 bases spanning the gap. The CDR3, as DNA: TGTGCCAGCAGCGTAGGCGGGTACTATGGCTACACCTTC. Encoded protein: CASSVGGYYGYTF.

The chain is built from TRBV5-6 and TRBJ2-7; maybe TRBD1 (5 bases). The V and J ends lost 0 bases and 3 bases respectively, with 7 bases between them. The CDR3 covers 13 residues. The germline gives CDR1 SGHDT, CDR2 YYEEEE. The CDR3 nucleotides read TGTGCCAGCAGCTTGGGACAGAGCTACGAGCAGTACTTC. This codes for CASSLGQSYEQYF.

V usage is TRBV19 and J usage is TRBJ2-7; 9 bases align to TRBD2. V was clipped by 1 base and J by 3 bases; unmatched bases: 13. The CDR3 has 18 amino acids. Germline lookup yields CDR1 LNHDA and CDR2 SQIVND (reference sequence). The DNA for the CDR3 is TGTGCCAGTAGTATAGGGGTTAGCGGGAGTCCCGGAAGCTACGAGCAGTACTTC. This encodes CASSIGVSGSPGSYEQYF.

This rearrangement joins TRBV30 to TRBJ1-2; D is uncertain. CDR1 and CDR2 from the germline V gene are GTSNPN and SVGIG (reference sequence). V was pared by 0 bases and J by 1 base, with 15 bases between. The CDR3 runs 16 residues. CDR3 DNA: TGTGCCTGGAGTGTAATTCCTGGGAGACATAACTATGGCTACACCTTC. It translates to CAWSVIPGRHNYGYTF.

The V and J genes are TRBV7-9 and TRBJ1-4; D gene ambiguous. CDR1 and CDR2 (germline): SEHNR, FQNEAQ (reference sequence). V lost 5 bases and J 7 bases, leaving 14 bases between the germline ends. The length of the CDR3 is 14 residues. Here the CDR3 reads CASSPSRFGEKLFF. DNA of the CDR3: TGTGCCAGCAGCCCCTCGAGGTTCGGTGAAAAACTGTTTTTT. Full variable domain (outside the CDR3, taken from reference TRBV7-9 and TRBJ1-4): DTGVSQNPRHKITKRGQNVTFRCDPISEHNRLYWYRQTLGQGPEFLTYFQNEAQLEKSRLLSDRFSAERPKGSFSTLEIQRTEQGDSAMYLCASSPSRFGEKLFFGSGTQLSVL.

V gene TRBV7-5 combines with J gene TRBJ2-7; the tabulated D call, TRBD2, remains unverified against the DNA. TRBV7-5 is an annotated pseudogene. The CDR3 is 18 residues long. The CDR3 spells CVRNEGRFIAGPRYEQYF. The DNA for the CDR3 is TGTGTCAGAAACGAGGGAAGGTTTATAGCGGGCCCCCGCTACGAGCAGTACTTC.